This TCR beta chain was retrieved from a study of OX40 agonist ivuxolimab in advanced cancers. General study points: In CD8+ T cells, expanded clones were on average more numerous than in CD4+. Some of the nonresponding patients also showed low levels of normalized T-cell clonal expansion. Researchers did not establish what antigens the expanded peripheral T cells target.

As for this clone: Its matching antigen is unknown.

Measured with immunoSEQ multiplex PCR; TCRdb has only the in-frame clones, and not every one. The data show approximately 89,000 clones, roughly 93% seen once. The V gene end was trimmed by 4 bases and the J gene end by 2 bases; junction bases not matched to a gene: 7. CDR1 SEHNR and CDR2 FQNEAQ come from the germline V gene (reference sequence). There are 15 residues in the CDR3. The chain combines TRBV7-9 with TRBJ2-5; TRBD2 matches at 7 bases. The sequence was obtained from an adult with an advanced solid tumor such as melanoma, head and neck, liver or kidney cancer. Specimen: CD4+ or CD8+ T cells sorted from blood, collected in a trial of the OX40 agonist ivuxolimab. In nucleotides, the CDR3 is TGTGCCAGCAGCTCCTTCCTAGCGGTTCAAGAGACCCAGTACTTC. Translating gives CASSSFLAVQETQYF.